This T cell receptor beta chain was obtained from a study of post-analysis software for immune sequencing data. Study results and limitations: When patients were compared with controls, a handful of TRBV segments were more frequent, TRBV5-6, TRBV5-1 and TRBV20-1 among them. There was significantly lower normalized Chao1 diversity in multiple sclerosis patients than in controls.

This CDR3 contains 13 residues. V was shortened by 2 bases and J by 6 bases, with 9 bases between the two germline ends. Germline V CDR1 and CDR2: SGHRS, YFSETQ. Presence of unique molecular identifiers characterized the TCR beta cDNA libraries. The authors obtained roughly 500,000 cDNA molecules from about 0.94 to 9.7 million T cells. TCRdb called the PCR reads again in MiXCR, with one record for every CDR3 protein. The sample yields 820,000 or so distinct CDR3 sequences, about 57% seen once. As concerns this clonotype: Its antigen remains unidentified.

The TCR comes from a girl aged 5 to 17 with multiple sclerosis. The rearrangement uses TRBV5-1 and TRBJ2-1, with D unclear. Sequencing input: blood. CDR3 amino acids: CASSFLTANEQFF. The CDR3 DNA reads TGCGCCAGCAGCTTCTTAACAGCCAATGAGCAGTTCTTC.